This is a list of T cell receptor beta chains from one sample in a study of response to subunit inactivated influenza vaccine. MiXCR, applied by TCRdb to the RT-PCR reads, yields one record per CDR3 protein. This repertoire shows approximately 520,000 distinct CDR3 sequences, about 15% found once; its top ten account for over 2.5%. This material consisted of CD4+ T cells sorted from PBMCs, taken approximately 25 months after vaccination. All receptors come from a man aged 50-75 years who received an inactivated influenza vaccine. Each CDR3 is given with its conserved first and last residue. The order of the fields is D gene, J gene, clone size, CDR3 length, V gene, CDR3 protein, CDR3 DNA. The D gene is left open where the match is weak. A clone size is listed for some rows: how often the clone was seen (once, few, many), or a class if it is expanded.

. TRBJ2-7 . 14 TRBV5-1 CASSLGDRSYEQYF TGCGCCAGCAGCTTGGGGGACCGTTCCTACGAGCAGTACTTC
. TRBJ2-3 many 13 TRBV12-3/TRBV12-4 CASSRSSTDTQYF TGTGCCAGCAGTCGATCTAGCACAGATACGCAGTATTTT
. TRBJ2-1 . 11 TRBV25-1 CATLRSFEQFF TGTGCCACCCTTAGGTCTTTCGAGCAGTTCTTC
. TRBJ2-7 . 12 TRBV20-1 CSARESPYEQYF TGCAGTGCTAGAGAGTCGCCCTACGAGCAGTACTTC
TRBD1 TRBJ1-4 few 13 TRBV29-1 CSAQTGEGEKLFF TGCAGCGCCCAGACAGGGGAGGGTGAAAAACTGTTTTTT
. TRBJ2-7 few 12 TRBV10-3 CAISARGYEQYF TGTGCCATCAGTGCCCGAGGGTACGAGCAGTACTTC
TRBD1 TRBJ1-4 few 19 TRBV12-3/TRBV12-4 CASRMNLPGQAFVDEKLFF TGTGCCAGCAGAATGAACCTACCGGGACAGGCGTTTGTAGATGAAAAACTGTTTTTT
. TRBJ2-3 few 17 TRBV6-5 CASRLPGTDPFTDTQYF TGTGCCAGCAGGTTACCAGGGACCGACCCTTTCACAGATACGCAGTATTTT
. TRBJ1-1 . 14 TRBV12-3/TRBV12-4 CASSPRSGLAEAFF TGTGCCAGCAGCCCGAGGAGTGGGCTCGCTGAAGCTTTCTTT
TRBD1 TRBJ1-4 few 16 TRBV6-5 CASSTRQGTTNEKLFF TGTGCCAGCAGTACCCGACAGGGAACAACTAATGAAAAACTGTTTTTT
TRBD1 TRBJ2-7 few 13 TRBV18 CASSPRTGEEQYF TGTGCCAGCTCACCCCGGACAGGGGAAGAGCAGTACTTC
. TRBJ2-5 few 14 TRBV12-3/TRBV12-4 CASSPLVLQETQYF TGTGCCAGCAGTCCCCTAGTACTACAAGAGACCCAGTACTTC
. TRBJ2-1 . 14 TRBV30 CAWEANRLSSEQFF TGTGCCTGGGAGGCCAACCGGCTCTCAAGTGAGCAGTTCTTC
TRBD2 TRBJ2-7 . 15 TRBV7-2 CASSFAGTSAYEQYF TGTGCCAGCAGCTTCGCCGGGACTAGCGCCTACGAGCAGTACTTC
. TRBJ2-7 . 14 TRBV12-3/TRBV12-4 CASSSQILSYEQYF TGTGCCAGCAGTTCGCAAATCCTCTCCTACGAGCAGTACTTC
. TRBJ2-5 few 14 TRBV5-1 CASSRGDNQETQYF TGCGCCAGCAGCAGGGGAGACAATCAAGAGACCCAGTACTTC
TRBD2 TRBJ2-3 few 14 TRBV12-3/TRBV12-4 CASSSAGDPDTQYF TGTGCCAGCAGTTCCGCGGGGGATCCGGATACGCAGTATTTT
. TRBJ2-2 many 16 TRBV11-2 CASSLWDLGVAGELFF TGTGCCAGCAGCTTATGGGATCTAGGGGTGGCCGGGGAGCTGTTTTTT
. TRBJ2-1 many 16 TRBV29-1 CSALTNRGASYNEQFF TGCAGCGCACTTACCAATCGGGGGGCCTCCTACAATGAGCAGTTCTTC
. TRBJ1-2 many 15 TRBV6-1 CASSEETVPNYGYTF TGTGCCAGCAGTGAAGAGACGGTTCCTAACTATGGCTACACCTTC
TRBD2 TRBJ2-4 . 16 TRBV7-9 CASSLAGGGAKNIQYF TGTGCCAGCAGCTTGGCGGGAGGGGGGGCCAAAAACATTCAGTACTTC
. TRBJ2-1 many 13 TRBV10-3 CAISESSVDEQFF TGTGCCATCAGTGAGTCATCTGTGGATGAGCAGTTCTTC
TRBD1 TRBJ1-4 few 14 TRBV5-1 CASSQDRADEKLFF TGCGCCAGCAGCCAAGACAGGGCGGACGAAAAACTGTTTTTT
. TRBJ2-1 many 14 TRBV10-3 CAISESGRNNEQFF TGTGCCATCAGTGAGTCGGGCCGAAACAATGAGCAGTTCTTC
TRBD2 TRBJ2-7 many 14 TRBV7-9 CASSPRTSSYEQYF TGTGCCAGCAGCCCGCGGACTAGCTCCTACGAGCAGTACTTC
. TRBJ2-1 few 16 TRBV7-9 CASSLVLAEVYNEQFF TGTGCCAGCAGCTTAGTTTTAGCGGAGGTTTACAATGAGCAGTTCTTC
. TRBJ2-3 few 15 TRBV10-3 CAIRPQGLSTDTQYF TGTGCCATCAGACCCCAGGGGCTAAGCACAGATACGCAGTATTTT
. TRBJ2-1 few 17 TRBV18 CASSPRPADSSYNEQFF TGTGCCAGCTCACCAAGGCCAGCGGATAGCTCCTACAATGAGCAGTTCTTC
TRBD1 TRBJ2-1 . 14 TRBV6-1 CASLTGGSYNEQFF TGTGCCAGCCTGACAGGGGGGTCCTACAATGAGCAGTTCTTC
. TRBJ1-1 many 13 TRBV14 CASSQQQGPQAFF TGTGCCAGCAGCCAGCAACAGGGACCCCAAGCTTTCTTT
. TRBJ1-2 . 15 TRBV19 CASTPTQQVNYGYTF TGTGCCAGTACCCCTACTCAACAGGTGAACTATGGCTACACCTTC
TRBD1 TRBJ1-1 . 13 TRBV7-2 CASSLGQVTEAFF TGTGCCAGCAGCCTCGGACAGGTCACTGAAGCTTTCTTT
TRBD1 TRBJ1-1 . 15 TRBV28 CASDNRQGLNTEAFF TGTGCCAGCGATAATCGACAGGGTTTGAACACTGAAGCTTTCTTT
. TRBJ1-4 . 17 TRBV28 CASSPPGGATTNEKLFF TGTGCCAGCAGTCCCCCCGGGGGGGCAACAACTAATGAAAAACTGTTTTTT
. TRBJ1-6 . 15 TRBV20-1 CSAGSTFTYNSPLHF TGCAGTGCAGGGAGTACGTTCACCTATAATTCACCCCTCCACTTT
. TRBJ2-2 few 12 TRBV20-1 CSARGGTRELFF TGCAGTGCTAGAGGTGGGACCCGGGAGCTGTTTTTT
TRBD1 TRBJ1-5 few 15 TRBV4-2 CASSHGQGANQPQHF TGTGCCAGCAGCCACGGACAGGGGGCAAATCAGCCCCAGCATTTT
TRBD1 TRBJ2-7 few 15 TRBV5-8 CASSPPNRGDYEQYF TGTGCCAGCAGCCCCCCAAACAGGGGAGATTACGAGCAGTACTTC
TRBD1 TRBJ1-2 few 13 TRBV7-2 CASSRDRANGYTF TGTGCCAGCAGCCGGGACAGGGCTAATGGCTACACCTTC
. TRBJ2-2 . 15 TRBV5-1 CASSLSAVNTGELFF TGCGCCAGCAGCTTGTCGGCTGTGAACACCGGGGAGCTGTTTTTT
. TRBJ1-6 few 20 TRBV20-1 CSARAFGDRSRGSYNSPLHF TGCAGTGCTAGAGCGTTCGGCGACCGCTCCCGAGGCTCCTATAATTCACCCCTCCACTTT
. TRBJ2-7 few 15 TRBV6-1 CASSRADGNSYEQYF TGTGCCAGCAGCCGAGCGGACGGAAACTCCTACGAGCAGTACTTC
TRBD2 TRBJ2-3 few 13 TRBV5-1 CASSLERGAKQYF TGCGCCAGCAGCTTGGAGCGGGGGGCGAAGCAGTATTTT
TRBD1 TRBJ1-5 few 17 TRBV20-1 CSARITGQGWSNQPQHF TGCAGTGCCAGAATAACGGGACAGGGTTGGAGCAATCAGCCCCAGCATTTT
. TRBJ2-7 many 13 TRBV7-6 CASSLAAGYEQYF TGTGCCAGCAGCTTAGCTGCCGGCTACGAGCAGTACTTC
. TRBJ1-1 . 14 TRBV20-1 CSARGSLGGTEAFF TGCAGTGCTAGAGGATCCCTAGGGGGCACTGAAGCTTTCTTT
TRBD2 TRBJ2-5 . 14 TRBV3-1 CASSSAGGLETQYF TGTGCCAGCAGCTCAGCGGGGGGGCTGGAGACCCAGTACTTC
TRBD1 TRBJ2-5 few 15 TRBV7-9 CASSLAETGWETQYF TGTGCCAGCAGCTTAGCCGAGACAGGGTGGGAGACCCAGTACTTC
. TRBJ1-1 few 14 TRBV3-1 CASSLGVLHTEAFF TGTGCCAGCAGCCTTGGTGTTCTACACACTGAAGCTTTCTTT
. TRBJ2-1 few 15 TRBV20-1 CSADVRGRLYNEQFF TGCAGTGCAGACGTCCGGGGCCGGTTGTACAATGAGCAGTTCTTC
TRBD2 TRBJ2-5 . 16 TRBV18 CASSPPGLAVQETQYF TGTGCCAGCTCACCACCGGGACTAGCGGTTCAAGAGACCCAGTACTTC
. TRBJ2-7 many 14 TRBV5-1 CASSFLRGTYEQYF TGCGCCAGCAGCTTTCTCAGGGGAACCTACGAGCAGTACTTC